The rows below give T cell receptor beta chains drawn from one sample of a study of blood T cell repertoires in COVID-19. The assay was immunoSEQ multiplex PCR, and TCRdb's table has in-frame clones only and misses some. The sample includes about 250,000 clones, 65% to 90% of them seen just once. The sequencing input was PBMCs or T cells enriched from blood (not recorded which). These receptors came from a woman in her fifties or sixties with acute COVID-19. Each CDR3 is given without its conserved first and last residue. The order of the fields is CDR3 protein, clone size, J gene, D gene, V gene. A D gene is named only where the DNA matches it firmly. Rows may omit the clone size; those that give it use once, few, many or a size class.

cdr3_aa: ASSSPSSGEKLF
clone_size: -
j_call: TRBJ1-4
d_call: -
v_call: TRBV27

cdr3_aa: ASSIERGTNEKLF
clone_size: -
j_call: TRBJ1-4
d_call: -
v_call: TRBV19

cdr3_aa: ASSYGRGATYEQY
clone_size: -
j_call: TRBJ2-7
d_call: -
v_call: TRBV6-2/TRBV6-3

cdr3_aa: ASRGRGVYGYT
clone_size: few
j_call: TRBJ1-2
d_call: TRBD1
v_call: TRBV30

cdr3_aa: ASSREGQGPSYEQY
clone_size: -
j_call: TRBJ2-7
d_call: TRBD1
v_call: TRBV7-6

cdr3_aa: ASSLGQHYGYT
clone_size: -
j_call: TRBJ1-2
d_call: -
v_call: TRBV28

cdr3_aa: ASSVGDRYYEQY
clone_size: -
j_call: TRBJ2-7
d_call: TRBD1
v_call: TRBV9

cdr3_aa: ASSLEHQNSPLH
clone_size: -
j_call: TRBJ1-6
d_call: -
v_call: TRBV27

cdr3_aa: ASSDSIGGLNSPLH
clone_size: -
j_call: TRBJ1-6
d_call: -
v_call: TRBV6-4

cdr3_aa: ASTGVSNYGYT
clone_size: few
j_call: TRBJ1-2
d_call: TRBD1
v_call: TRBV5-4

cdr3_aa: ASSQQGSWRTEAF
clone_size: -
j_call: TRBJ1-1
d_call: -
v_call: TRBV14

cdr3_aa: ASSQTGSGLEQY
clone_size: once
j_call: TRBJ2-7
d_call: -
v_call: TRBV2

cdr3_aa: AWTMTGATYEQY
clone_size: -
j_call: TRBJ2-7
d_call: TRBD1
v_call: TRBV30

cdr3_aa: ASSDRGLINEQF
clone_size: -
j_call: TRBJ2-1
d_call: TRBD1
v_call: TRBV11-3

cdr3_aa: ASSLWGQGADQPQH
clone_size: -
j_call: TRBJ1-5
d_call: TRBD1
v_call: TRBV27

cdr3_aa: ASSYGRRNTEAF
clone_size: -
j_call: TRBJ1-1
d_call: -
v_call: TRBV6-5

cdr3_aa: AWRPGGPPGNEQF
clone_size: -
j_call: TRBJ2-1
d_call: -
v_call: TRBV30